This T cell receptor beta chain derives from a study of CD8+ T cells in alopecia areata. Study results and caveats: Normal skin contains resident alphabeta T cells, and these are also sequenced in scalp samples.

As the sequencing template, cDNA was produced by extracting RNA and reverse transcribing it. The protocol was immunoSEQ multiplex PCR, while the TCRdb copy is restricted to in-frame clones and leaves out a portion. Of around 190,000 clones in the sample, about 56% were seen once. Germline V lookup: CDR1 LNHDA, CDR2 SQIVND (reference sequence). This CDR3 comprises 12 residues. The ends were cut back, 6 bases at V and 2 bases at J, with 8 bases in the middle. This clone was detected only a few times. The antigen is undetermined. This chain connects TRBV19 to TRBJ2-7; D remains ambiguous. What was sequenced was CD8+ T cells sorted from blood. The sequence was collected from a human donor in good health. The CDR3 nucleotides read TGTGCCAGTAGGAATTCCCCCTACGAGCAGTACTTC. This sequence encodes CASRNSPYEQYF.